The source of this TCR beta chain is a study of glioma-infiltrating T cells. Study results and caveats: Only very few CDR3 sequences appeared in both tissue and blood. Tissue-blood divergence was below expectation in non-neoplastic patients, above in gliomas.

Amplification of TCR alpha and beta CDR3 regions from RNA used iRepertoire nested multiplex PCR. Tissue mRNA or PBMC total RNA, about 85-400 ng, went into one-step reverse transcription and amplification. MiXCR, applied by TCRdb to the multiplex PCR reads, yields one record per CDR3 protein. The table lists roughly 200,000 distinct CDR3 sequences, around 40% of them singletons. With respect to this clonotype: Its antigen is not known. One end of the junction varies from germline; a read error may be responsible.

This CDR3 comprises 13 residues. The sample taken for sequencing was glioma tissue, nonneoplastic brain tissue, or PBMCs (not recorded which). The sequence was obtained from a human donor with low-grade glioma or glioblastoma, undergoing nonglioma brain surgery, or in good health (not recorded which). The V and J genes are TRBV12-3 or TRBV12-4 and TRBJ2-3, with unresolved D. In DNA form, the CDR3 reads TGTGCCGGCAGTTTCGGGAGCACAGATACGCAGTATTTT. This sequence encodes CAGSFGSTDTQYF.